The subject of this entry is one T cell receptor (beta chain). The sample comes from a study of technical replicates of blood from a handful of donors. The CDR3 loop spans 14 amino acids. With V trimmed by 4 bases and J by 1 base, 3 bases remained unmatched. Germline V gene sequence: CDR1 SQVTM, CDR2 ANQGSEA. TCRdb keeps only in-frame clones here, not all; method: immunoSEQ multiplex PCR. This table holds approximately 79,000 clones, about 93% found once. The material sequenced was T cells isolated from PBMCs. This TCR was recovered from a human donor in good health. The chain links TRBV29-1 to TRBJ2-3; 9 bases fit TRBD2. Written as DNA, the CDR3 is TGCAGCGTTGCCCGGACTAGCGGCACAGATACGCAGTATTTT. It yields the protein CSVARTSGTDTQYF.